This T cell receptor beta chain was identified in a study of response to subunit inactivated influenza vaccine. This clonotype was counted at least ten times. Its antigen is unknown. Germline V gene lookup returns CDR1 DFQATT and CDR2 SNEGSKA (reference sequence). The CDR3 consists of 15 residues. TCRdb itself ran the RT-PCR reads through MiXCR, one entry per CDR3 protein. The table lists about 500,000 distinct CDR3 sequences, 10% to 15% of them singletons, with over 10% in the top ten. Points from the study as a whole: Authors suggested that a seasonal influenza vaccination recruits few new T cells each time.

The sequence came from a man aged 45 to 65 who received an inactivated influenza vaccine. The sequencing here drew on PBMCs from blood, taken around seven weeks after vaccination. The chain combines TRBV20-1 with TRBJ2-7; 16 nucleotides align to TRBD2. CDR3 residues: CGGLAGGSNTYEQYF. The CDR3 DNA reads TGCGGGGGACTAGCGGGAGGGTCAAATACCTACGAGCAGTACTTC.